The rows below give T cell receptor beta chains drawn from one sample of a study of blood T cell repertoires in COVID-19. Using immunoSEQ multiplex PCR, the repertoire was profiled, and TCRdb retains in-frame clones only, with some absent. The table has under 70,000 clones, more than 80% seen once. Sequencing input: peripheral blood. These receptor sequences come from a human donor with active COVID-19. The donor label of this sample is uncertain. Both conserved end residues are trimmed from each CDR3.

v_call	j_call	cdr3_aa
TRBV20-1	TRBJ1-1	SAPENTEAF
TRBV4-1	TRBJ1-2	ASSPSNGINYGYT
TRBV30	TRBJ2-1	AWSPQAVQF
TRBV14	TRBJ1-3	ASSQHGGPPSSGNTIY
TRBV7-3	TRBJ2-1	ASSPAAGNYNEQF
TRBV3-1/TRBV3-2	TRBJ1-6	ASSPGGVQNSPLH
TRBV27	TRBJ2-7	ASSSRDYEQY
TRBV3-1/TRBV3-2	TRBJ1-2	ASSQRVGGYT
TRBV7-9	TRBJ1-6	ASSRDTYNSPLH
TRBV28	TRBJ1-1	ASSLEGRNTEAF
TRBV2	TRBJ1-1	ASSEGGLEAF
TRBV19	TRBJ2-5	ASSTRLAGDQETQY
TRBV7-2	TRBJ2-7	ASSLAGGTYEQY
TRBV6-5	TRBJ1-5	ASSRTGNQPQH
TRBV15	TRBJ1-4	ATSRTGSTNEKLF
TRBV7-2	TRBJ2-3	ASSSGRGADTQY
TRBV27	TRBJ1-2	ASSSPGRGYT
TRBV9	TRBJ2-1	ASSVGQNNEQF
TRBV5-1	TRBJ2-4	ASSLGQNIQY
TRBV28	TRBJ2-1	ASRGGIRTSGRASNEQF
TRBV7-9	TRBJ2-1	ASSSGTENNEQF
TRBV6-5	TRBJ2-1	ASSRLAIVNNEQF
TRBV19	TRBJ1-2	ASSIARTGDYGYT
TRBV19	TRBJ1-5	ASSPRTGKVQPQH
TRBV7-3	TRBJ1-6	ASSRQANSPLH
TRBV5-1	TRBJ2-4	ASRTGGKNIQY
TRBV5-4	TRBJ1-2	ASSLKHTPPI
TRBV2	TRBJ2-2	ASSLTSFTGELF
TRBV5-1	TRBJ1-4	ASSFGRTNEKLF
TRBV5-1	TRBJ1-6	ASSPRTGGGSPLH
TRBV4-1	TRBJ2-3	ASSWEYHTDTQY